This T cell receptor (beta chain) stems from a study of blood T cells in healthy people across ages. The overall study: The template switching approach captured approximately one barcoded beta molecule for every two T cells.

A few counts support this clonotype. The target antigen is unknown. For the second PCR, which ran for 7 to 11 cycles, a sample-barcoded 5' primer and a J-beta primer mix were used. TCRdb re-derived calls from the 5' RACE reads in MiXCR, one entry per CDR3 protein. This sample has some 800,000 distinct CDR3 sequences, with 40% to 50% found just once. Study results and limitations: Getting older went along with TCR beta diversity per million T cells dropping roughly linearly. Estimated diversity, derived from one million T cells, was regarded as an underestimate. Both higher diversity and more naive CD4+ cells marked long-lived donors when set against aged donors.

Trimming shortened V by 0 bases and J by 4 bases, and 10 bases separated the two germline ends. The CDR3 sequence is 14 residues long. CDR1 and CDR2 from the germline V gene are SGDLS and YYNGEE. Sequenced input: blood. The J gene is TRBJ2-5, the V gene TRBV9, with D unclear. The TCR sequence derives from a man aged 60-69 years in good health. CDR3 sequence: CASSVGTLAETQYF. In DNA form, the CDR3 reads TGTGCCAGCAGCGTAGGGACCCTGGCAGAGACCCAGTACTTC.